The clone carrying this TCR beta chain was counted at least ten times. Generated by immunoSEQ multiplex PCR, the TCRdb table keeps only in-frame clones and is missing some. The table includes about 3,300 clones, 24% detected once. Indicated treatment: randomized to nivolumab then ipilimumab (arm A) or the reverse (arm B). The data belong to a study of sequential checkpoint blockade in melanoma. The CDR3 covers 13 residues. The germline V and J ends were trimmed by 6 bases and 5 bases, with 13 bases remaining between them. Looked up from germline, CDR1 is SGHVT and CDR2 is SQSDAQ. The sequence came from a human donor with melanoma. The sample here was tumor tissue (inferred from file names), taken from a patient given nivolumab and ipilimumab in sequence. V is TRBV7-4 and J is TRBJ2-5; possible D gene TRBD2, 5 bases. For the CDR3, the DNA is TGTGCCAGCAGTCGGGGAAATACGGAGACCCAGTACTTC. This encodes CASSRGNTETQYF.